The 9 T cell receptor beta chains below all came from one sample that was sequenced in a study of blood T cell repertoires in COVID-19. TCRdb's copy holds only in-frame clones and misses some; the assay was immunoSEQ multiplex PCR. The repertoire holds about 120,000 clones, with over 70% as singletons. Sequencing was performed on peripheral blood. These receptors were obtained from a woman in her 70s with acute or convalescent COVID-19.

The chain is built from TRBV5-6 and TRBJ1-3; 10 bases fit TRBD1. Germline CDR1 is SGHDT and CDR2 is YYEEEE. This CDR3 has 15 residues. With 6 bases clipped from V and 2 bases from J, the junction kept 5 bases outside the gene matches. The CDR3 region is CASTETGGPGNTIYF. The CDR3 DNA sequence: TGTGCCAGCACCGAGACAGGGGGCCCTGGAAACACCATATATTTT.

This chain uses TRBV5-4 with TRBJ1-2; 8 bases line up with TRBD1. The V segment lost 2 bases and the J segment 3 bases; nucleotides outside the gene matches: 3. CDR3 length: 14 residues. From germline, CDR1 is SGHNT and CDR2 YYREEE (reference sequence). CDR3 DNA sequence: TGTGCCAGCAGCTTACAGGGGGGTGACTATGGCTACACCTTC. Translating it yields CASSLQGGDYGYTF.

This clone showed up just a few times. CDR3 sequence reads: CATSDQSLGGELFF. The CDR3 nucleotides are TGTGCCACCAGTGATCAAAGTCTGGGAGGTGAACTGTTTTTT. The chain has TRBV24-1 and TRBJ1-4; D ambiguous. CDR1 and CDR2 from the germline V gene are KGHDR and SFDVKD. Trimming took off 3 bases at V and 12 bases at J, with 16 bases between the two ends. This CDR3 comprises 14 residues.

The gene calls are TRBV6-2 or TRBV6-3 and TRBJ2-1, with a weak D call TRBD1 (6 bases). The germline CDR1 and CDR2 sequences are MNHEY and SVGEGT. Trimming removed 0 bases from V and 4 bases from J, with 25 bases in between. The CDR3 totals 20 residues. CDR3 in amino acids: CASSYSHFVGGRLLYNEQFF. CDR3 sequence (DNA): TGTGCCAGCAGTTACTCCCATTTCGTTGGGGGCCGGCTTTTATACAATGAGCAGTTCTTC.

The V and J genes are TRBV7-2 and TRBJ1-5; D remains unclear. Germline lookup yields CDR1 SGHTA and CDR2 FQGNSA. The CDR3 runs to 14 residues. Trimming removed 6 bases from V and 2 bases from J, with 11 bases in between. The chain's CDR3 is CASSQTRGNQPQHF. Written as DNA, the CDR3 is TGTGCCAGCAGTCAAACCCGGGGCAATCAGCCCCAGCATTTT.

This clone was found once. An end of the junction differs from the germline gene, which may be a read error. The rearrangement joins TRBV6-5 to TRBJ1-1; weak D call: TRBD1 (6 bases). The CDR3 length is 10 residues. Germline V CDR1 and CDR2: MNHEY, SVGAGI. CDR3 in amino acids: CASSTRTAVF. DNA of the CDR3: TGTGCCAGCAGTACCCGGACAGCCGTCTTT.

V usage is TRBV5-4 and J usage is TRBJ2-3; 8 bases align to TRBD2. The trim removed 7 bases at V and 0 bases at J, leaving 7 bases unmatched. Looked up from germline, CDR1 is SGHNT and CDR2 is YYREEE (reference sequence). The CDR3 contains 15 residues. In DNA, the CDR3 is TGTGCCAGCGCCACCGGGACTAGGAGCACAGATACGCAGTATTTT. Its protein product is CASATGTRSTDTQYF.

CDR3 in amino acids: CATSDYGTGYDEQFF. The CDR3, as DNA: TGTGCCACCAGTGACTACGGGACAGGGTACGATGAGCAGTTCTTC. The genes are TRBV24-1 and TRBJ2-1; 9 bases line up with TRBD1. V lost 4 bases, J lost 8 bases, and 8 bases stayed unmatched. CDR3 size: 15 residues. Germline V lookup: CDR1 KGHDR, CDR2 SFDVKD.

The V call is TRBV30, the J call TRBJ1-5; D may be TRBD1 (6 bases). Germline lookup yields CDR1 GTSNPN and CDR2 SVGIG (reference sequence). The CDR3 extends over 15 amino acids. Trimming stripped 8 bases from V and 0 bases from J, with 17 bases between. The CDR3 spells CAGGGSGYSNQPQHF. The CDR3 nucleotides read TGTGCCGGGGGCGGGTCGGGTTATAGCAATCAGCCCCAGCATTTT.